This T cell receptor (beta chain) derives from a study of T cell responses to AZD1222 COVID-19 vaccine. This clone was counted once. This table comes from immunoSEQ multiplex PCR, and its TCRdb copy is limited to in-frame clones, with some not included. The sample carries more than 140,000 clones, more than 70% recorded once. There are 16 residues in the CDR3. Germline assignment: CDR1 LNHNV and CDR2 YYDKDF (reference sequence). V lost 8 bases, J lost 0 bases, and 12 bases stayed unmatched. V is TRBV15 and J is TRBJ1-1, with 7 bases identical to TRBD1. The sequence came from an adult in good health. The sequenced sample was peripheral blood, obtained on day 0 of MenACWY control vaccination. This CDR3 is CATGSGQAIMNTEAFF. CDR3 sequence (DNA): TGTGCCACCGGCTCCGGACAGGCCATAATGAACACTGAAGCTTTCTTT.